One sample yielded the 3 T cell receptor beta chains listed below, sequenced in a study of blood T cell repertoires in COVID-19. Here immunoSEQ multiplex PCR was the method, and the copy in TCRdb shows in-frame clones only, minus some. The table has around 100,000 clones, roughly 81% seen once; the top ten hold approximately 1.3%. The material sequenced was peripheral blood. These receptors all stem from a man aged 35-49 years with acute or convalescent COVID-19.

The chain links TRBV4-2 to TRBJ1-3; 8 bases match TRBD1. CDR3 length: 17 residues. The V gene end was trimmed by 3 bases and the J gene end by 0 bases; junction bases not matched to a gene: 7. Germline V lookup: CDR1 LGHNA, CDR2 YNFKEQ. In DNA, the CDR3 is TGTGCCAGCAGCCATTTCCTTACAGGGGGCTCTGGAAACACCATATATTTT. Protein: CASSHFLTGGSGNTIYF.

There are many counts of this clone. V and J are TRBV12-3 or TRBV12-4 and TRBJ2-7; TRBD1 matches 7 bases. This CDR3 contains 12 residues. Trimming at V came to 6 bases and at J to 4 bases, leaving 3 bases not matched to a gene. The CDR3 DNA is TGTGCCAGCAGCACGGGACAGTACGAGCAGTACTTC. The encoded protein is CASSTGQYEQYF.

The genes are TRBV7-2 and TRBJ1-6; D call uncertain. CDR3 length equals 14 residues. V lost 10 bases to trimming and J lost 0 bases, with 10 bases between them. Germline CDR1 and CDR2: SGHTA and FQGNSA. The CDR3 here is CATSSRSYNSPLHF. In DNA, the CDR3 is TGTGCCACCTCGTCTCGCTCCTATAATTCACCCCTCCACTTT.